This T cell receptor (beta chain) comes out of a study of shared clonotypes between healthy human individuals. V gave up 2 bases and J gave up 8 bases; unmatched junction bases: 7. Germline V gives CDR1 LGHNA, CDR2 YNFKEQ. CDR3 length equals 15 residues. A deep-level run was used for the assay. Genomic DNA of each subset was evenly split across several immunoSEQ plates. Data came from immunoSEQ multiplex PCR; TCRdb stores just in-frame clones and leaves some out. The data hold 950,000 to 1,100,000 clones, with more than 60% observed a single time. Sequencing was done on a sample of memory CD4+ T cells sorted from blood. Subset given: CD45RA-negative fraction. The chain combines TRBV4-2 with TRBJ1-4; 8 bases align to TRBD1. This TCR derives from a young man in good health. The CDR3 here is CASSQNDRGEEKLFF. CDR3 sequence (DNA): TGTGCCAGCAGCCAAAACGACAGGGGCGAGGAAAAACTGTTTTTT.